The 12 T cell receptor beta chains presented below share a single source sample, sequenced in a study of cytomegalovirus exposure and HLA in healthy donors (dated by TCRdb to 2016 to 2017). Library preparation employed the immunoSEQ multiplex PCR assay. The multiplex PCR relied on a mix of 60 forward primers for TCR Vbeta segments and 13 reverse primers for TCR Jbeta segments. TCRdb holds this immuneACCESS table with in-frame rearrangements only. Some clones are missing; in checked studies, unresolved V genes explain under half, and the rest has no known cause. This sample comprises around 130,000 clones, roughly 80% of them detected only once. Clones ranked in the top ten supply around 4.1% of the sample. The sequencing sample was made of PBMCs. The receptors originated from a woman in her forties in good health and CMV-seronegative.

The chain's CDR3 is CASSLAGEQFF. DNA for the CDR3: TGTGCCAGCAGCTTAGCGGGTGAGCAGTTCTTC. The chain is built from TRBV28 and TRBJ2-1; 7 bases agree with TRBD2. Trimming took 6 bases from V and 9 from J; bases not matched to a gene: 2. Germline loops: CDR1 MDHEN, CDR2 SYDVKM. CDR3 length: 11 amino acids.

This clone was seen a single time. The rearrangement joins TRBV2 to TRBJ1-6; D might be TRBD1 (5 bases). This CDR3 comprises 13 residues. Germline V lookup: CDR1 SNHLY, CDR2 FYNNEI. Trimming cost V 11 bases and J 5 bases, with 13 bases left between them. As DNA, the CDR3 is TGTGCCGGGTCGGGGGGAAATAATTCACCCCTCCACTTT. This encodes CAGSGGNNSPLHF.

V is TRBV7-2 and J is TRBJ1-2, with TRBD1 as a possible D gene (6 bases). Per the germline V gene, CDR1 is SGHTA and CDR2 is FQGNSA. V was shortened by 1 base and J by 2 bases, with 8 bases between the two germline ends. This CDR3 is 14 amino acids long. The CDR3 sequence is CASSLVQGNYGYTF. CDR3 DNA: TGTGCCAGCAGCTTAGTCCAGGGGAACTATGGCTACACCTTC. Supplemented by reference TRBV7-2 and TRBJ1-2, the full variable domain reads GAGVSQSPSNKVTEKGKDVELRCDPISGHTALYWYRQSLGQGLEFLIYFQGNSAPDKSGLPSDRFSAERTGGSVSTLTIQRTQQEDSAVYLCASSLVQGNYGYTFGSGTRLTVV.

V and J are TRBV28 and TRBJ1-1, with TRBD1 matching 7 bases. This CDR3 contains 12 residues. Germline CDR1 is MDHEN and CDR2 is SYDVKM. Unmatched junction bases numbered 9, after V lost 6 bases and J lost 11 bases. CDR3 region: CASRATGNGAFF. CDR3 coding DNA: TGTGCCAGCAGGGCGACAGGGAATGGGGCTTTCTTT.

CDR3 bases: TGTGCCAGCAGTTTAGTCGGCACCGGGGAGCTGTTTTTT. Translation: CASSLVGTGELFF. The genes are TRBV27 and TRBJ2-2, with unresolved D. The CDR3 length is 13 residues. Per the germline V gene, CDR1 is MNHEY and CDR2 is SMNVEV (reference sequence). The ends were cut back, 2 bases at V and 4 bases at J, with 5 bases in the middle.

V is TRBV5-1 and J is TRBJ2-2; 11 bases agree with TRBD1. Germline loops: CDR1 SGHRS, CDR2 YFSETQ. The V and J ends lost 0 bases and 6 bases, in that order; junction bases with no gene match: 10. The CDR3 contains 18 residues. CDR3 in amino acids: CASSLGRTGGDFPGELFF. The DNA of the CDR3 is TGCGCCAGCAGCTTGGGAAGGACAGGGGGCGACTTTCCCGGGGAGCTGTTTTTT.

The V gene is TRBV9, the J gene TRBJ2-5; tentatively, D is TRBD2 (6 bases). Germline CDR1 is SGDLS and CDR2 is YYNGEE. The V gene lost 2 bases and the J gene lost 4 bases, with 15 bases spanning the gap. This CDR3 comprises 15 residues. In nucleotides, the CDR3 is TGTGCCAGCAGCGTGACGGGAGCTCTGGCAGAGACCCAGTACTTC. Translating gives CASSVTGALAETQYF.

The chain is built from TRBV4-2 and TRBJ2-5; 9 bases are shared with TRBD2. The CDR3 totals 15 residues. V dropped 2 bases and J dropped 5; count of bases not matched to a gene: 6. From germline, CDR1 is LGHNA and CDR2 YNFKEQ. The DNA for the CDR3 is TGTGCCAGCAGCCAAATAGCGGGAGTAGAGGAGACCCAGTACTTC. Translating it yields CASSQIAGVEETQYF.

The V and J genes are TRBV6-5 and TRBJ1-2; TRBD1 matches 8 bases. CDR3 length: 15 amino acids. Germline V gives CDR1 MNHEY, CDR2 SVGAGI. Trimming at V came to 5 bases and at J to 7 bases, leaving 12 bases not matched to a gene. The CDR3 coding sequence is TGTGCCAGCAGTCCCCTCGGACAGGGAATTTCTGGCTACACCTTC. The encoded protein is CASSPLGQGISGYTF.

CDR3 DNA: TGTGCCAGCAGCTTAGGTCTTTTAGCTATGAACACTGAAGCTTTCTTT. Residues: CASSLGLLAMNTEAFF. The V and J genes are TRBV7-2 and TRBJ1-1, with D hard to call. V was clipped by 1 base and J by 0 bases, with 12 bases between them. Germline lookup yields CDR1 SGHTA and CDR2 FQGNSA. This CDR3 has 16 amino acids. Full variable domain (rest looked up from reference TRBV7-2 and TRBJ1-1): GAGVSQSPSNKVTEKGKDVELRCDPISGHTALYWYRQSLGQGLEFLIYFQGNSAPDKSGLPSDRFSAERTGGSVSTLTIQRTQQEDSAVYLCASSLGLLAMNTEAFFGQGTRLTVV.

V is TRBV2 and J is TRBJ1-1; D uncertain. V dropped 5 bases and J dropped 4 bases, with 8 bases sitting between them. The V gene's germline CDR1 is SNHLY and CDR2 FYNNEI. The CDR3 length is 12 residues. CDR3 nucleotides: TGTGCCAGCAGTTCCCAGGTCACTGAAGCTTTCTTT. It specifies CASSSQVTEAFF.

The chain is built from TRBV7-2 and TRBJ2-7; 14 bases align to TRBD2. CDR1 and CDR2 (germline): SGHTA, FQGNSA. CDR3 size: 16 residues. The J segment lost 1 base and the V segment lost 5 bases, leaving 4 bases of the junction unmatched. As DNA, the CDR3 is TGTGCCAGCAGCCCGGGACTAGCGGGAGAGTCCTACGAGCAGTACTTC. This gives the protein CASSPGLAGESYEQYF.